One sample yielded the 2 T cell receptor beta chains listed below, sequenced in a study of shared clonotypes between healthy human individuals. The naive CD8 fraction comprised CD45RO-negative cells positively selected for CCR7 and excluded terminally differentiated effector memory CD45RA+ cells. Repertoires were generated with immunoSEQ multiplex PCR, while TCRdb's copy carries only in-frame clones and drops some. Among hundreds of thousands of clones, roughly 95% were seen once, and the ten largest hold about 0.12%. The sample consisted of naive CD8+ T cells sorted from blood. The receptors stem from a woman aged 30 to 39 in good health.

V and J are TRBV4-1 and TRBJ2-5; weak D call: TRBD1 (5 bases). The DNA end is a closer match to TRBJ2-7, so the J assignment may be wrong. Per the germline V gene, CDR1 is MGHRA and CDR2 is YSYEKL. CDR3 length: 13 residues. This CDR3 reads CASSQAGSYEQYF. CDR3 DNA: TGCGCCAGCAGCCAAGCAGGGTCCTACGAGCAGTACTTC.

V and J are TRBV5-6 and TRBJ1-1; a possible D gene is TRBD1 (6 bases). The germline V and J ends were trimmed by 4 bases and 1 base, with 11 bases remaining between them. The CDR3 loop spans 14 amino acids. Per germline, CDR1 SGHDT and CDR2 YYEEEE. CDR3 nucleotides: TGTGCCAGCAGCCGAACGGACAGGAACACTGAAGCTTTCTTT. Translating gives CASSRTDRNTEAFF.